Below, 5 T cell receptor beta chains from the same sample are listed, as sequenced in a study of neurological immune-mediated disorders. TCRdb itself ran the 5' RACE reads through MiXCR, one entry per CDR3 protein. The sample has some 66,000 distinct CDR3 sequences, over 4% seen once; the top ten hold more than 2.5%. Sequenced input: PBMCs. These receptors were collected from a man aged 50 or older with multiple sclerosis.

The sample holds many counts of this clonotype. The chain is built from TRBV6-2 or TRBV6-3 and TRBJ2-3; D gene ambiguous. There are 15 residues in the CDR3. Germline assignment: CDR1 MNHEY and CDR2 SVGEGT. V gave up 2 bases and J gave up 3 bases, with 12 bases separating them. CDR3 in DNA: TGTGCCAGCAGTTACGCCGTCTCACTTACAGATACGCAGTATTTT. It is translated as CASSYAVSLTDTQYF.

This clonotype appeared many times. The rearrangement uses TRBV7-2 and TRBJ2-1, with D unclear. This CDR3 region has 12 residues. Germline lookup yields CDR1 SGHTA and CDR2 FQGNSA. Trimming took 2 bases from V and 8 from J, leaving 7 bases between them. This CDR3 is CASSLYVDEQFF. CDR3 coding DNA: TGTGCCAGCAGCTTATATGTGGATGAGCAGTTCTTC.

The sample holds one count of this clonotype. The gene calls are TRBV15 and TRBJ1-4; possible D gene TRBD1, 5 bases. V was shortened by 0 bases and J by 10 bases, with 12 bases between the two germline ends. This CDR3 has 14 amino acids. Germline CDR1 is LNHNV and CDR2 is YYDKDF (reference sequence). This CDR3 is CATSRDREDTKLFF. In DNA form, the CDR3 reads TGTGCCACCAGCAGAGACCGGGAGGACACAAAACTGTTTTTT.

The sample holds one count of this clonotype. The rearrangement links TRBV5-1 to TRBJ2-3, with a possible D match to TRBD1 (5 bases). Trimming took off 2 bases at V and 5 bases at J, with 15 bases between the two ends. The CDR3 runs to 15 residues. CDR1 and CDR2 (germline): SGHRS, YFSETQ. CDR3 sequence: CASSFEQATIDTQYF. CDR3 in DNA: TGCGCCAGCAGCTTTGAACAGGCAACCATAGATACGCAGTATTTT. The full variable domain, its missing parts supplied by reference TRBV5-1 and TRBJ2-3, is KAGVTQTPRYLIKTRGQQVTLSCSPISGHRSVSWYQQTPGQGLQFLFEYFSETQRNKGNFPGRFSGRQFSNSRSEMNVSTLELGDSALYLCASSFEQATIDTQYFGPGTRLTVL.

In its sample, this clonotype was seen many times. The rearrangement links TRBV5-1 to TRBJ1-6; the match to TRBD1 covers 10 bases. There are 15 residues in the CDR3. The germline V gene encodes CDR1 SGHRS and CDR2 YFSETQ. Trimming cost V 4 bases and J 9 bases; bases outside gene matches: 7. The CDR3 DNA follows: TGCGCCAGCAGCAGGGACAGGGGACCTCGTTCACCCCTCCACTTT. Amino acids: CASSRDRGPRSPLHF.